The 10 T cell receptor beta chains listed next were all sequenced from one sample in a study of blood T cell repertoires in COVID-19. Using immunoSEQ multiplex PCR, the repertoire was profiled, and TCRdb retains in-frame clones only, with some absent. The sample includes tens of thousands of clones, 88% of them seen just once. The sample was peripheral blood. The receptors shown here come from a woman between 70 and 85 years old with acute or convalescent COVID-19.

This clone was observed a handful of times. The CDR3 loop is CASSRLTGGGEKLFF. DNA of the CDR3: TGTGCCAGTAGTAGGTTGACAGGGGGCGGTGAAAAACTGTTTTTT. V usage is TRBV19 and J usage is TRBJ1-4; 10 nucleotides line up with TRBD1. The CDR3 spans 15 residues. V was clipped by 4 bases and J by 7 bases; unmatched bases: 6. Germline V gene data show CDR1 as LNHDA and CDR2 as SQIVND (reference sequence).

J is TRBJ2-3 and V is TRBV5-1; 7 bases are shared with TRBD2. CDR3 length: 16 amino acids. The ends lost 4 bases at V and 3 bases at J; junction bases unmatched: 11. Looked up from germline, CDR1 is SGHRS and CDR2 is YFSETQ. The CDR3 nucleotides are TGCGCCAGCAGCCTACAAGGAGCGGGGTCGACAGATACGCAGTATTTT. This sequence encodes CASSLQGAGSTDTQYF.

This clone was recorded once. The chain joins TRBV29-1 to TRBJ2-7; 9 nucleotides line up with TRBD1. Germline CDR1 is SQVTM and CDR2 is ANQGSEA. V lost 0 bases, J lost 5 bases, and 5 bases stayed unmatched. This CDR3 is 14 amino acids long. CDR3 nucleotides: TGCAGCGTTGAAGACCGGGGACAGGGAAACGAGCAGTACTTC. Translated, it gives CSVEDRGQGNEQYF.

V is TRBV12-3 or TRBV12-4 and J is TRBJ1-2, with 8 bases matching TRBD1. V lost 6 bases and J lost 8; bases outside the gene matches: 8. The CDR3 is 13 amino acids. CDR3 sequence reads: CASSRTGIGGYTF. Here the CDR3 DNA reads TGTGCCAGCAGCAGGACAGGGATCGGGGGCTACACCTTC.

V gene TRBV5-6 combines with J gene TRBJ2-5, with 10 nucleotides matching TRBD2. Germline V gene lookup returns CDR1 SGHDT and CDR2 YYEEEE. The CDR3 is made up of 16 amino acids. J lost 4 bases, V lost 3 bases, and 9 bases had no gene match. CDR3 bases: TGTGCCAGCAGCTCCTCCACTAGCGGGACCGGAGAGACCCAGTACTTC. Protein sequence: CASSSSTSGTGETQYF.

The gene calls are TRBV5-1 and TRBJ2-7; 7 nucleotides match TRBD2. V trimming: 1 base; J trimming: 6 bases; junction bases outside the gene matches: 4. The CDR3 totals 13 residues. Looked up from germline, CDR1 is SGHRS and CDR2 is YFSETQ. The CDR3 protein is CASSLTGEGEQYF. The CDR3 nucleotides are TGCGCCAGCAGCTTGACCGGGGAGGGCGAGCAGTACTTC.

The rearrangement uses TRBV10-1 and TRBJ2-1, with a possible D match to TRBD1 (5 bases). Germline CDR1 reads WNHNN; CDR2 reads SYGVQD (reference sequence). The ends were cut back, 3 bases at V and 0 bases at J, with 12 bases in the middle. The CDR3 is made up of 16 amino acids. The CDR3 sequence is CASSDPTVLSYNEQFF. CDR3 sequence (DNA): TGCGCCAGCAGTGACCCGACAGTTCTCTCCTACAATGAGCAGTTCTTC.

This chain connects TRBV19 to TRBJ1-4; 7 bases fit TRBD1. The V and J ends lost 6 bases and 5 bases, in that order; junction bases with no gene match: 9. The CDR3 totals 15 residues. Germline CDR1 LNHDA, CDR2 SQIVND (reference sequence). CDR3 coding DNA: TGTGCCAGTAGAACCTACAGGGGTGGAAATGAAAAACTGTTTTTT. Its protein is CASRTYRGGNEKLFF.

The chain uses TRBV4-3 and TRBJ2-1, with 8 bases lining up with TRBD2. The ends lost 3 bases at V and 3 bases at J; junction bases unmatched: 4. The CDR3 covers 15 residues. CDR1 LGHNA and CDR2 YSLEER come from the germline V gene. In nucleotides, the CDR3 is TGCGCCAGCAGCCAGCCAGCGGGGGACTACAATGAGCAGTTCTTC. The encoded protein is CASSQPAGDYNEQFF.

This chain uses TRBV13 with TRBJ2-2; D is perhaps TRBD1 (6 bases). With 1 base removed from V and 5 bases from J, the gap between germline ends came to 11 bases. The CDR3 spans 15 residues. Germline-derived CDR1 and CDR2 are PRHDT and FYEKMQ (reference sequence). CDR3 coding DNA: TGTGCCAGCAGCTTAGTGGCAGGGGTGACCGGGGAGCTGTTTTTT. It translates to CASSLVAGVTGELFF.